This T cell receptor beta chain was observed in a study of identical twins (dated by TCRdb to 2016 to 2017). Turning to the overall study: TCR alpha and beta repertoires from monozygotic twins, unrelated adults of various ages and cord blood were deep-sequenced to test whether fetal clonotypes persist. To rule out contamination, the twin experiments were replicated at different times with different library preparation protocols.

The library was obtained by 5' RACE. Sequencing took place on an Illumina HiSeq 2000. A universal primer binding site was introduced by template switching, and a unique molecular identifier was present in the final cDNA, enabling accurate counting of TCR cDNA molecules. Specific primers in the conserved constant-segment region were used to synthesize first-strand cDNA for the TCR alpha and beta chains. To control for contamination, each cDNA library was double barcoded with a SMART-Mk sample barcode plus Illumina barcodes. TruSeq adapter sequences along with Illumina sample barcodes were introduced in two successive PCR steps. TCR alpha and beta cDNA libraries were sequenced on the Illumina HiSeq platform with custom primers. As for the original processing: Unique molecular identifiers were extracted from raw reads with MiGEC, and CDR3 positions were determined with MiXCR. For each individual, recombination models were inferred using an EM algorithm with the repgenHMM and IGoR tools. Shared clonotype analysis was performed with the tcR package in R, normalizing sharing by the product of cloneset sizes. To study raw recombination without the effects of thymic and clonal selection, out-of-frame nonproductive sequences were analyzed. TCRdb took the public reads, trimmed them with fastp at Q25, ran MiXCR for clone calling and kept in-frame beta chains. CDR3 protein duplicates are merged, each entry listing the most common genes and DNA. The V and J calls were not made by the authors but by TCRdb's processing. This sample lists 400,000 to 550,000 distinct CDR3 sequences; around 20% were detected once. 0.91% of the sample is in the top ten clones.

Including the terminal cysteine and phenylalanine, the CDR3 comprises 15 residues. Here the CDR3 DNA is all that survives: 45 bases in frame from base 1. V was cut back by 4 bases and J by 6 bases, leaving a gap of 19 bases between them. Via the germline V gene, CDR1 is SGHDN and CDR2 FVKESK. This clonotype has more than one count but fewer than ten. Which antigen it targets is not known. Per-base qualities were not stored, and no clone one base away is much larger. What the study reported, not specific to this receptor: Compared with coincidental sharing between unrelated individuals, out-of-frame TCR alpha sequences shared between twins had an excess of sequences with low generation probability. Conclusions relied on cross-sectional statistical analysis, since the same donors could not be followed over many years. In monozygotic twins, recombination models systematically underestimated out-of-frame TCR alpha sharing, but the models matched the sharing seen between unrelated individuals. Invariant T cells such as MAIT and iNKT could partly confound zero-insertion analyses, although diverse VJ usage argued against such confounding for most clonotypes. Abundant cord blood beta clonotypes carried fewer insertions; young adult naive repertoires showed a weaker similar trend, while memory repertoires showed none. The excess sharing between twins in beta out-of-frame sequences was weaker because fewer shared sequences reduced the signal-to-noise ratio.

All donors were healthy Caucasians. Three pairs of female monozygotic twins, all aged roughly 18 to 30 years, made up the twin cohort. Positive isolation kits from Invitrogen were used to isolate the CD4+ and CD8+ T cell populations. The same specimen was also included in a second study, on T cells expressing NK-cell markers. The second study, in turn, reports: Three sorted T-cell subsets (CD3+CD56+NKG2C+, CD3+CD56+NKG2C- and CD3+CD56-NKG2C+) from several donors had their TCR beta-chain repertoires profiled. Among the eight sequenced donors, seven were HCMV-seropositive and one was HCMV-seronegative. In several experiments an anti-gammadeltaTCR antibody was added to restrict sorting to alphabetaTCR-expressing T cells. For five or six donors, the dominant CD3+CD56+NKG2C+ clonotypes were among the top 10 CD8+ clonotypes and accounted for roughly 1.0-7.5% of CD8+ T cells. Those dominant clonotypes were again the most abundant among CD3+CD56-NKG2C+ cells in a few donors, at roughly 25-60.1%. Whether the expanded NKG2C-expressing T cell clones were specific for HCMV antigens was left unclear. Randomly selected healthy volunteers, three men and five women, were used as the eight sequenced donors. HCMV serostatus was determined by detecting HCMV-specific IgG in serum with a commercial ELISA kit. MIGEC was used to demultiplex reads and group the reads by UMI, and MiTCR was used to assemble and quantify clonotypes. To remove erroneous sequences, TCR cDNA sequences were retained only when supported by two or more reads. The tcR package was used for downstream repertoire analysis, and clonotypes were matched across fractions by CDR3 nucleotide sequence plus V segment. VDJmatch was used to annotate antigen specificity against VDJdb, with one amino acid substitution allowed in CDR3.

The V and J segments used are TRBV14 and TRBJ2-7; the D gene is perhaps TRBD2, from 6 matching bases. The sequencing input was CD4+ T cells sorted from blood. The source of this sequence is a woman between 18 and 30 years old in good health. The CDR3 region reads CASSRGKGLRTEQYF. The DNA sequence is as follows: TGTGCCAGCAGCCGCGGAAAGGGACTGCGAACCGAGCAGTACTTC.